This T cell receptor (beta chain) is from a study of identical twins (dated by TCRdb to about 2016). Broadly, across the study: The study deep-sequenced TCR alpha and beta repertoires from monozygotic twins, unrelated adults of various ages and cord blood to test whether fetal clonotypes persist. To rule out contamination, the twin experiments were replicated at different times with different library preparation protocols. General conclusions and limits of the study: Because the same donors could not be followed over many years, the conclusions relied on cross-sectional statistical analysis. Zero-insertion analyses could be partly confounded by invariant T cells such as MAIT and iNKT, although diverse VJ usage argued against such confounding for most clonotypes. In monozygotic twins, out-of-frame TCR alpha sharing was systematically underestimated by recombination models, although the models agreed with sharing between unrelated individuals. A weaker excess of twin sharing was found in beta out-of-frame sequences because the signal-to-noise ratio was lowered by fewer shared sequences. Compared with coincidental sharing between unrelated individuals, an excess of low generation-probability sequences was observed among out-of-frame TCR alpha sequences shared between twins. Abundant cord blood beta clonotypes carried fewer insertions; young adult naive repertoires showed a weaker similar trend, while memory repertoires showed none.

Library creation used 5' RACE. Instrument on record: Illumina HiSeq 2000. Template switching added a universal primer binding site, and the final cDNA carried a unique molecular identifier that allowed TCR cDNA molecules to be counted accurately. Specific primers in the conserved constant-segment region were used to synthesize first-strand cDNA for TCR alpha and beta chains. To control for contamination, each cDNA library was double barcoded with a SMART-Mk sample barcode plus Illumina barcodes. TruSeq adapter sequences and Illumina sample barcodes were added in two successive PCR steps. TCR alpha and beta cDNA libraries were sequenced on the Illumina HiSeq platform with custom primers. The authors processed their data as follows. Unique molecular identifiers were extracted from raw reads with MiGEC, and CDR3 positions were determined with MiXCR. For each individual, recombination models were inferred using an EM algorithm with the repgenHMM and IGoR tools. Shared clonotype analysis was performed with the tcR package in R, normalizing sharing by the product of cloneset sizes. To study raw recombination without the effects of thymic and clonal selection, out-of-frame nonproductive sequences were analyzed. The public reads were reprocessed in TCRdb via fastp at Q25 and MiXCR, keeping in-frame beta chains. Each record represents a unique CDR3 protein, reported with the most common genes and DNA among its rows. TCRdb, not the original authors, processed these V and J calls. Here the sample has about 720,000 distinct CDR3 sequences; 8% to 9% occur a single time. Jointly, the top ten make up around 0.98% of the sample.

Ten or more counts support this clonotype. Its antigen is unknown. Within one base of it there is no much larger clone, and no base qualities were kept. The germline V gene yields KGHDR for CDR1 and SFDVKD for CDR2. V lost 6 bases and J lost 10 bases, and the count of bases not matched to a germline gene is 13. Including cysteine and phenylalanine, the CDR3 has 15 amino acids. Only CDR3 DNA remains: 45 bases, in frame from the first base. Every donor was a healthy Caucasian. Three pairs of female monozygotic twins, all aged roughly 18 to 29 years, made up the twin cohort. Peripheral blood mononuclear cells were used as the source from which RNA for TCR libraries was isolated. The same specimen was also included in a second study, on yellow fever vaccine responses in identical twins. In that second paper, the authors write: According to the authors, the vaccine-induced T cell response in identical twins seemed to be partly convergent and partly specific to each individual. The study precisely tracked vaccine-responding T cell clones in identical twins.

The sequence was collected from a woman in her late teens or twenties in good health. The sequence links TRBV24-1 to TRBJ2-1; TRBD2 agrees with 8 junctional bases. Sequencing input: PBMCs. In nucleotide form, the sequence is TGTGCCACCAGTTTTGCGGGACTAGATACGGGGGAGCAGTTCTTC. It translates to CATSFAGLDTGEQFF.